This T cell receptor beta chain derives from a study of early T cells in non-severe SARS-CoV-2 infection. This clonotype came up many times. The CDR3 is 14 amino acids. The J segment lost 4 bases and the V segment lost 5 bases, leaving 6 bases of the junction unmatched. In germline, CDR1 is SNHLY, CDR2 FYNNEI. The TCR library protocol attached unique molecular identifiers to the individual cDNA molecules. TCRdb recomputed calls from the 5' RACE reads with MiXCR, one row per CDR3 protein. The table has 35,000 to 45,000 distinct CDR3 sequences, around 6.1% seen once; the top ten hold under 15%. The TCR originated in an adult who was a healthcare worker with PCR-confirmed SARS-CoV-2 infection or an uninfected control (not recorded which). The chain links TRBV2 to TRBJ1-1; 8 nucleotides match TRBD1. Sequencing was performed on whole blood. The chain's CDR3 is CASSQDRGVTEAFF. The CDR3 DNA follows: TGTGCCAGCAGTCAAGACAGGGGAGTCACTGAAGCTTTCTTT. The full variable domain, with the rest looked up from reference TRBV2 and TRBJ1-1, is EPEVTQTPSHQVTQMGQEVILRCVPISNHLYFYWYRQILGQKVEFLVSFYNNEISEKSEIFDDQFSVERPDGSNFTLKIRSTKLEDSAMYFCASSQDRGVTEAFFGQGTRLTVV.